This TCR beta chain was sequenced for a study of response to subunit inactivated influenza vaccine. A remark on this clonotype: Its matching antigen is unknown.

V lost 4 bases to trimming and J lost 8 bases, with 14 bases between them. The V gene's germline CDR1 is SEHNR and CDR2 FQNEAQ (reference sequence). The CDR3 sequence is 13 residues long. MiXCR, applied by TCRdb to the RT-PCR reads, yields one record per CDR3 protein. The table includes about 500,000 distinct CDR3 sequences, approximately 16% detected once. Study results and caveats: Authors suggested few new T cells are recruited by each seasonal influenza vaccination.

The rearrangement joins TRBV7-9 to TRBJ1-1; D not certain. This sequence originates from a man between 50 and 75 years old who received an inactivated influenza vaccine. Sample: CD4+ T cells sorted from PBMCs, taken around 25 months after vaccination. CDR3 sequence reads: CASSSLGGIEAFF. As DNA, the CDR3 is TGTGCCAGCAGCTCCCTTGGTGGAATAGAAGCTTTCTTT.